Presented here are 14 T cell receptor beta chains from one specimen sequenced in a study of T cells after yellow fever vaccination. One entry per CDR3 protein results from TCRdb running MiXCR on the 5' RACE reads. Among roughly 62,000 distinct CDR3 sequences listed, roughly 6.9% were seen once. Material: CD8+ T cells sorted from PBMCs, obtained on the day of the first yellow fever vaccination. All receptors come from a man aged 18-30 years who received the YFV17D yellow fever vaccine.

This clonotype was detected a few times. CDR3 loop: CASSFGQNTGELFF. Here the CDR3 DNA reads TGTGCCAGCAGCTTCGGACAAAACACCGGGGAGCTGTTTTTT. The rearrangement uses TRBV5-8 and TRBJ2-2; tentatively, D is TRBD1 (5 bases). Germline V CDR1 and CDR2: SGHTS, YDEGEE. Trimming pared 2 bases from V and 2 bases from J, leaving 7 bases between. The CDR3 spans 14 residues.

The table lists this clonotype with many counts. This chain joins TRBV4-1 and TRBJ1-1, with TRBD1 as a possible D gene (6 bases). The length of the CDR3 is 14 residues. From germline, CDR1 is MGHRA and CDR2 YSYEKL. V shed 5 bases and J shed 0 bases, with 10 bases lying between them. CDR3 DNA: TGCGCCAGCAGCGAGACAGGAATGAACACTGAAGCTTTCTTT. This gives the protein CASSETGMNTEAFF.

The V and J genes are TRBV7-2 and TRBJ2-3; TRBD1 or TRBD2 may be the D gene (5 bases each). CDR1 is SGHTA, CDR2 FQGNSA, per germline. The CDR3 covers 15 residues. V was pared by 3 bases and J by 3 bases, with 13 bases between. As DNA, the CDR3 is TGTGCCAGCAGCTTCCCGGGACCTTCGACAGATACGCAGTATTTT. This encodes CASSFPGPSTDTQYF.

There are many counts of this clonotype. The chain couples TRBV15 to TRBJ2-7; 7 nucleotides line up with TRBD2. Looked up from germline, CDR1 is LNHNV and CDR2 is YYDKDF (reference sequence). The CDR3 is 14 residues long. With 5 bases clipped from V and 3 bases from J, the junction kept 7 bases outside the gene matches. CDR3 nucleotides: TGTGCCACCAGCGGCGGGGGACTGTACTACGAGCAGTACTTC. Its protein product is CATSGGGLYYEQYF.

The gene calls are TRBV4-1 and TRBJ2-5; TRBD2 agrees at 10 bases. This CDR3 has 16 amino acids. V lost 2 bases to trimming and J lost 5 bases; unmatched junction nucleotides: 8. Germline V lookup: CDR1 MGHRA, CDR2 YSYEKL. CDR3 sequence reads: CASSQRLGLARETQYF. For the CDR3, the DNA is TGCGCCAGCAGCCAAAGGCTGGGACTAGCGAGGGAGACCCAGTACTTC.

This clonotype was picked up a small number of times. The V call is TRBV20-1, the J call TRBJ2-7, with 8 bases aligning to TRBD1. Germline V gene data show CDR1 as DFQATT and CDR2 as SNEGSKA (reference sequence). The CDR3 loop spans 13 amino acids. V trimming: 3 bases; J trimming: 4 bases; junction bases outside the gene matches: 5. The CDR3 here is CSARNRGRYEQYF. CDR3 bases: TGCAGTGCTAGGAACAGGGGGAGATACGAGCAGTACTTC.

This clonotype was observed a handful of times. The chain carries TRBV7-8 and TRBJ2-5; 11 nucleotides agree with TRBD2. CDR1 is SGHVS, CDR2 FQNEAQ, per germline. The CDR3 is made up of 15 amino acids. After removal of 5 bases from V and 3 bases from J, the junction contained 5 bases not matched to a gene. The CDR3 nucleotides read TGTGCCAGCAGCCCTGGGACTAGCGGAAAAGAGACCCAGTACTTC. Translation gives CASSPGTSGKETQYF.

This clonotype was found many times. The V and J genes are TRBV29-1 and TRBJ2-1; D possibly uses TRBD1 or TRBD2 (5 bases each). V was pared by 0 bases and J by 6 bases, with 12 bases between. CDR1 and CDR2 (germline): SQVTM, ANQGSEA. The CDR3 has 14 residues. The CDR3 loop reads CSVEDPGASNEQFF. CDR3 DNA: TGCAGCGTTGAAGATCCCGGGGCGAGCAATGAGCAGTTCTTC.

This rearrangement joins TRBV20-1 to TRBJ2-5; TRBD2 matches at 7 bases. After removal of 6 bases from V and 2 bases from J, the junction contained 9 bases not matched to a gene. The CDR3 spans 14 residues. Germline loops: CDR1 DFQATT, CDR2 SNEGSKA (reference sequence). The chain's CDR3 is CSAAGTIRQETQYF. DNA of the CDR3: TGCAGTGCAGCCGGGACTATAAGACAAGAGACCCAGTACTTC.

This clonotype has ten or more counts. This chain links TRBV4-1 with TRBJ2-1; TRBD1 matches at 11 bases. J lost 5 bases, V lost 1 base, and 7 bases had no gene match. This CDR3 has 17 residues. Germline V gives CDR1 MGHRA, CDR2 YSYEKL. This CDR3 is CASSQGLGQGGDNEQFF. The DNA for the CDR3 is TGCGCCAGCAGCCAAGGCCTGGGACAGGGGGGTGACAATGAGCAGTTCTTC.

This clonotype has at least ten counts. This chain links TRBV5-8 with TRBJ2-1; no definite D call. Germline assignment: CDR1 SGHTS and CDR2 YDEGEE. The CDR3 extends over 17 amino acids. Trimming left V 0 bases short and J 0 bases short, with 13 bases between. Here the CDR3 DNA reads TGTGCCAGCAGCTTGGGGGCCGACTCAAGCTCCTACAATGAGCAGTTCTTC. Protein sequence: CASSLGADSSSYNEQFF.

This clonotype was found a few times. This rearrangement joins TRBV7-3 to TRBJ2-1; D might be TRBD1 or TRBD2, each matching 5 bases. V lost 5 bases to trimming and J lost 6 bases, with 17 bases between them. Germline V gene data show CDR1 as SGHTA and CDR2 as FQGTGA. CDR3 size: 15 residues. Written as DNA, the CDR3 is TGTGCCAGCAGCCGAGTAACCGGGACCTCCAATGAGCAGTTCTTC. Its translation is CASSRVTGTSNEQFF.

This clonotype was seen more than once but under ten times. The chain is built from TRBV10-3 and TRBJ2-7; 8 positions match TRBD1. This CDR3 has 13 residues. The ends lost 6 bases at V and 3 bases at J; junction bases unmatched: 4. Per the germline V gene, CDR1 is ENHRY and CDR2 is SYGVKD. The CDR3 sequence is CAIRDREDYEQYV. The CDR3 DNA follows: TGTGCCATCAGGGACAGGGAGGACTACGAGCAGTACGTC.

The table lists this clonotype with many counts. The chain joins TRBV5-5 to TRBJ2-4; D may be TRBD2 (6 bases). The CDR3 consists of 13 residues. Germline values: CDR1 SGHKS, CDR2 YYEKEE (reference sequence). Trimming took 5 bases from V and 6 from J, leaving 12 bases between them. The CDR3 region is CASSLPEGNIQYF. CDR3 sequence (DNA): TGTGCCAGCAGTCTCCCGGAGGGAAACATTCAGTACTTC.